This record concerns one T cell receptor beta chain sequence. This sample was included in a study of cytomegalovirus exposure and HLA in healthy donors. The length of the CDR3 is 15 residues. From germline, CDR1 is LGHNA and CDR2 YSLEER. The V segment lost 4 bases and the J segment 4 bases; nucleotides outside the gene matches: 1. Data came from immunoSEQ multiplex PCR; TCRdb stores just in-frame clones and leaves some out. The profile covers about 98,000 clones, with around nine tenths appearing a single time and roughly 3.7% taken by the ten largest. This chain connects TRBV4-3 to TRBJ2-1; 13 bases agree with TRBD2. The specimen was PBMCs. This TCR was recovered from a woman in her twenties or thirties in good health and CMV-seronegative. The CDR3 nucleotides read TGCGCCAGCAGCCCGGGACTAGCGGGGTACAATGAGCAGTTCTTC. Its protein product is CASSPGLAGYNEQFF.